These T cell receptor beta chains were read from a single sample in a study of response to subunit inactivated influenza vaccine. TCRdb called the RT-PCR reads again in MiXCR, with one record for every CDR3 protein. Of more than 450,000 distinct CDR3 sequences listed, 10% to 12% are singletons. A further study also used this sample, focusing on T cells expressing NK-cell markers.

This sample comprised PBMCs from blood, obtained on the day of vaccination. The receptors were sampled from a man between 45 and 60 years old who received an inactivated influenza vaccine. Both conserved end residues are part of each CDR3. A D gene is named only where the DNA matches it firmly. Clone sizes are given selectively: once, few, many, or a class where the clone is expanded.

CASSLGDPQDTQYF TGCGCCAGCAGCTTGGGTGACCCCCAGGATACGCAGTATTTT . TRBJ2-3 TRBV5-1 few 14
CASQEGGQLNTEAFF TGTGCCAGCCAAGAGGGTGGACAGCTGAACACTGAAGCTTTCTTT . TRBJ1-1 TRBV28 . 15
CASSPGSGANTGELFF TGTGCCAGCTCCCCGGGCAGCGGTGCGAACACCGGGGAGCTGTTTTTT . TRBJ2-2 TRBV18 few 16
CASNRARDHEQYF TGTGCCAGCAACCGGGCGAGGGATCACGAGCAGTACTTC . TRBJ2-7 TRBV2 . 13
CASSTDGGTPGYTF TGTGCCAGCAGTACGGACGGCGGGACCCCTGGCTACACCTTC . TRBJ1-2 TRBV7-2 . 14
CASSVSAGGADTQYF TGTGCCAGCAGCGTATCAGCGGGAGGTGCGGATACGCAGTATTTT TRBD2 TRBJ2-3 TRBV9 . 15
CASNRDLQETQYF TGTGCCAGCAACAGGGACCTGCAAGAGACCCAGTACTTC . TRBJ2-5 TRBV7-8 . 13
CASSPTFSPPNEQFF TGCGCCAGCAGCCCAACTTTTTCCCCGCCCAATGAGCAGTTCTTC . TRBJ2-1 TRBV4-3 few 15
CAIFRGGANVLTF TGTGCCATCTTCAGGGGGGGGGCCAACGTCCTGACTTTC TRBD1 TRBJ2-6 TRBV10-3 . 13
CASSYGGMRGYEQYF TGTGCCAGCAGTTACGGGGGGATGCGGGGCTACGAGCAGTACTTC . TRBJ2-7 TRBV6-5 few 15
CASSQGPTGGVQYF TGCGCCAGCAGCCAAGGGCCTACTGGTGGTGTTCAGTACTTC . TRBJ2-4 TRBV4-1 . 14
CASSSVGTGSTDTQYF TGTGCCAGCAGCTCGGTCGGGACAGGTTCCACAGATACGCAGTATTTT TRBD1 TRBJ2-3 TRBV5-5 . 16